Each of the 22 T cell receptor beta chains below was sequenced from the same sample in a study of blood T cell repertoires in COVID-19. Data came from immunoSEQ multiplex PCR; TCRdb stores just in-frame clones and leaves some out. The sample includes about 180,000 clones, 86% of them seen just once. Sequenced: PBMCs or T cells enriched from blood (not recorded which). These receptors were taken from a woman aged 25-40 years who had recovered from COVID-19.

The chain links TRBV28 to TRBJ2-5; perhaps TRBD2 as D (5 bases). CDR3 length: 14 residues. CDR1 is MDHEN and CDR2 is SYDVKM in the germline V gene. Trimming cost V 6 bases and J 2 bases, with 13 bases left between them. The CDR3 protein is CASSFKRIQETQYF. For the CDR3, the DNA is TGTGCCAGCAGCTTCAAGCGGATTCAAGAGACCCAGTACTTC.

In the case of this clone: The same CDR3 arises from other DNA sequences in this sample as well. The J gene is TRBJ2-7, the V gene TRBV7-2; 7 bases are shared with TRBD2. The trim removed 3 bases at V and 0 bases at J, leaving 2 bases unmatched. Germline CDR1 and CDR2: SGHTA and FQGNSA. The CDR3 is 14 residues long. CDR3 sequence: CASSFRTSSYEQYF. CDR3 nucleotides: TGTGCCAGCAGCTTCCGGACTAGCTCCTACGAGCAGTACTTC.

The chain carries TRBV15 and TRBJ2-7; D may be TRBD2 (5 bases). Germline V gives CDR1 LNHNV, CDR2 YYDKDF (reference sequence). The CDR3 sequence is 13 residues long. V lost 5 bases and J 3 bases, leaving 11 bases between the germline ends. The CDR3 is CATSPGILYEQYF. The CDR3 DNA is TGTGCCACCAGCCCGGGGATCCTCTACGAGCAGTACTTC. The whole variable domain, remainder taken from reference TRBV15 and TRBJ2-7, is DAMVIQNPRYQVTQFGKPVTLSCSQTLNHNVMYWYQQKSSQAPKLLFHYYDKDFNNEADTPDNFQSRRPNTSFCFLDIRSPGLGDTAMYLCATSPGILYEQYFGPGTRLTVT.

The rearrangement joins TRBV6-6 to TRBJ1-5; 7 nucleotides align to TRBD1. The CDR3 sequence is 14 residues long. V shed 10 bases, J shed 1 base, and the junction held 7 bases outside the gene matches. Germline loops: CDR1 MNHNY, CDR2 SVGAGI (reference sequence). The CDR3 sequence is CATGGGQSNQPQHF. In nucleotides, the CDR3 is TGTGCCACCGGGGGGGGACAGAGCAATCAGCCCCAGCATTTT.

This chain connects TRBV11-2 to TRBJ2-1; D is uncertain. Germline V gene sequence: CDR1 SGHAT, CDR2 FQNNGV. The CDR3 is 13 residues long. V shed 7 bases and J shed 4 bases, with 11 bases lying between them. The chain's CDR3 is CASNEAHYNEQFF. The DNA for the CDR3 is TGTGCCAGCAACGAGGCTCATTACAATGAGCAGTTCTTC.

Here the CDR3 DNA reads TGCAGCGTTTTGCTAGCGGGTTCCTACGAGCAGTACTTC. Translation gives CSVLLAGSYEQYF. This chain uses TRBV29-1 with TRBJ2-7; 8 positions agree with TRBD2. The germline CDR1 and CDR2 sequences are SQVTM and ANQGSEA. The CDR3 contains 13 residues. J lost 1 base, V lost 5 bases, and 4 bases had no gene match.

This clone occurred once. This chain links TRBV27 with TRBJ2-1; no firm D call. Between the trimmed V and J ends, which lost 3 bases and 0 bases, there was a span of 9 bases. The CDR3 contains 15 residues. Germline CDR1 is MNHEY and CDR2 is SMNVEV (reference sequence). CDR3 DNA sequence: TGTGCCAGCAGTTTCAGGCTCAGCTCCTACAATGAGCAGTTCTTC. The encoded protein is CASSFRLSSYNEQFF.

Only a few counts were recorded for this clone. The genes are TRBV30 and TRBJ1-6; D is possibly TRBD1 (6 bases). V was trimmed by 3 bases and J by 10 bases, leaving 7 bases between them. From germline, CDR1 is GTSNPN and CDR2 SVGIG (reference sequence). CDR3 length: 11 amino acids. CDR3 in amino acids: CAWRDRSPLHF. Written as DNA, the CDR3 is TGTGCCTGGAGAGACAGGTCACCCCTCCACTTT.

The V gene is TRBV2, the J gene TRBJ2-2, with D uncertain. This CDR3 has 15 residues. The germline V gene encodes CDR1 SNHLY and CDR2 FYNNEI. Trimming took 2 bases from V and 3 from J, leaving 10 bases between them. This CDR3 reads CASSETSGYTGELFF. The CDR3 coding sequence is TGTGCCAGCAGTGAAACATCGGGTTACACCGGGGAGCTGTTTTTT.

The CDR3 is CASSPRDRSFVEAFF. The CDR3 coding sequence is TGTGCCAGCTCACCTCGGGACAGGAGTTTTGTTGAAGCTTTCTTT. V and J are TRBV18 and TRBJ1-1; 8 nucleotides line up with TRBD1. Trimming took 3 bases from V and 7 from J; bases not matched to a gene: 10. This CDR3 is 15 amino acids long. The germline V gene encodes CDR1 KGHSH and CDR2 LQKENI.

This clone was counted only a few times. The chain combines TRBV25-1 with TRBJ2-3; tentative D call: TRBD2 (5 bases). The germline V gene encodes CDR1 MGHDK and CDR2 SYGVNS. V shed 3 bases and J shed 0 bases, with 13 bases lying between them. This CDR3 is 16 amino acids long. This chain's CDR3 is CASSEASRTSTDTQYF. CDR3 coding DNA: TGTGCCAGCAGTGAGGCTAGCCGGACCAGCACAGATACGCAGTATTTT.

The CDR3 here is CAISESSDNEQFF. As DNA, the CDR3 is TGTGCCATCAGTGAGAGTAGCGACAATGAGCAGTTCTTC. This sequence joins TRBV10-3 and TRBJ2-1, with D maybe TRBD2 (5 bases). V lost 2 bases and J lost 5, with 7 bases in between. The CDR3 is made up of 13 amino acids. Germline V gene sequence: CDR1 ENHRY, CDR2 SYGVKD.

The rearrangement joins TRBV7-9 to TRBJ1-1; D uncertain. V dropped 5 bases and J dropped 5 bases, with 12 bases sitting between them. Germline CDR1 is SEHNR and CDR2 is FQNEAQ (reference sequence). The CDR3 is 13 amino acids. The CDR3 sequence: CASSIGTLTEAFF. The CDR3, as DNA: TGTGCCAGCAGCATCGGTACGTTAACTGAAGCTTTCTTT.

The V gene is TRBV2, the J gene TRBJ2-1, with 10 bases fitting TRBD2. Germline lookup yields CDR1 SNHLY and CDR2 FYNNEI. The CDR3 is 13 residues long. Trimming at V came to 4 bases and at J to 14 bases, leaving 8 bases not matched to a gene. The DNA of the CDR3 is TGTGCCAGCAGTGGGGTGGGACTAGCGTCTGAGTTCTTC. It translates to CASSGVGLASEFF.

This clone was seen a handful of times. The chain combines TRBV18 with TRBJ1-5, with TRBD1 matching 10 bases. The V and J ends lost 6 bases and 7 bases, in that order; junction bases with no gene match: 12. The V gene's germline CDR1 is KGHSH and CDR2 LQKENI. This CDR3 contains 16 residues. The CDR3 sequence is CASSSRDRGWGQPQHF. CDR3 bases: TGTGCCAGCTCGTCCCGGGACAGGGGTTGGGGACAGCCCCAGCATTTT. Full variable domain (outside the CDR3, taken from reference TRBV18 and TRBJ1-5): NAGVMQNPRHLVRRRGQEARLRCSPMKGHSHVYWYRQLPEEGLKFMVYLQKENIIDESGMPKERFSAEFPKEGPSILRIQQVVRGDSAAYFCASSSRDRGWGQPQHFGDGTRLSIL.

V is TRBV5-1 and J is TRBJ2-5; 9 bases line up with TRBD2. Germline values: CDR1 SGHRS, CDR2 YFSETQ. The length of the CDR3 is 15 residues. V lost 4 bases to trimming and J lost 5 bases; unmatched junction nucleotides: 9. The CDR3 is CASSLTGTSSETQYF. The CDR3 nucleotides read TGCGCCAGCAGCCTAACCGGGACTAGCTCGGAGACCCAGTACTTC.

This clone was observed a single time. This chain joins TRBV11-2 and TRBJ1-5; the D is unclear. Germline V gene sequence: CDR1 SGHAT, CDR2 FQNNGV. The CDR3 is 14 residues long. With 1 base removed from V and 3 bases from J, the gap between germline ends came to 7 bases. This chain's CDR3 is CASSLGLTNQPQHF. The CDR3 nucleotides are TGTGCCAGCAGCTTAGGGCTCACCAATCAGCCCCAGCATTTT.

The chain combines TRBV28 with TRBJ1-4; TRBD1 agrees at 10 bases. The J segment lost 8 bases and the V segment lost 6 bases, leaving 6 bases of the junction unmatched. The V gene's germline CDR1 is MDHEN and CDR2 SYDVKM. The CDR3 consists of 14 residues. As DNA, the CDR3 is TGTGCCAGCAGCGGACAGGGGGTAGGAGAAAAACTGTTTTTT. This encodes CASSGQGVGEKLFF.

V gene TRBV5-4 combines with J gene TRBJ2-2, with a tentative D call TRBD2 (6 bases). The germline V gene has CDR1 SGHNT and CDR2 YYREEE (reference sequence). The V end was cut by 0 bases, the J end by 4 bases, with 13 bases between. CDR3 size: 16 residues. The CDR3 nucleotides are TGTGCCAGCAGCTTGGCCGGGAGCTTCGCCACCGGGGAGCTGTTTTTT. Amino acids: CASSLAGSFATGELFF.

The rearrangement uses TRBV12-3 or TRBV12-4 and TRBJ1-2, with D tentatively TRBD1 (5 bases). V lost 1 base and J lost 5, with 8 bases in between. The CDR3 length is 13 residues. The DNA of the CDR3 is TGTGCCAGCAGTTTAGGTCCAGGGTATGGCTACACCTTC. It codes for CASSLGPGYGYTF.

The rearrangement links TRBV10-1 to TRBJ1-1, with no clear D. Germline-derived CDR1 and CDR2 are WNHNN and SYGVQD (reference sequence). The CDR3 has 15 residues. Trimming pared 0 bases from V and 2 bases from J, leaving 10 bases between. CDR3: CASSESGRLNTEAFF. Here the CDR3 DNA reads TGCGCCAGCAGTGAGTCCGGCAGACTAAACACTGAAGCTTTCTTT.

The chain combines TRBV14 with TRBJ2-1, with a weak D call TRBD1 (5 bases). This CDR3 region has 15 residues. Germline-derived CDR1 and CDR2 are SGHDN and FVKESK. Trimming removed 1 base from V and 4 bases from J, with 11 bases in between. The CDR3 sequence: CASSQVWRQYNEQFF. Here the CDR3 DNA reads TGTGCCAGCAGCCAAGTATGGAGACAGTACAATGAGCAGTTCTTC.